This T cell receptor beta chain was captured by sequencing in a study of T-cell memory formation after mild COVID-19. Looking at the study overall: TCR clustering was largely donor specific.

In the case of this clonotype: The target antigen is unknown.

Findings and limits, study-wide: That cross-reactive memory joined was suggested by some responding clones appearing in pre-infection memory. Balance between CD4 and CD8 was seen in clones contracting day 15 to 85, and a CD4+ lean was seen in later expanders. CD4+ contracting clones lay mainly in CM and EM, CD8+ ones in EMRA.

V shed 5 bases and J shed 2 bases, with 13 bases lying between them. The CDR3 runs 15 residues. Germline V CDR1 and CDR2: SNHLY, FYNNEI. TCRdb reprocessed the 5' RACE reads with MiXCR, giving one entry per CDR3 protein. The table has fewer than 600,000 distinct CDR3 sequences, less than 25% seen once. This TCR derives from an adult woman who had mild COVID-19 (a few samples of this study predate the infection). Cell type and time point are not known. The chain joins TRBV2 to TRBJ1-5, with D unclear. The sequenced sample was PBMCs or a T cell subset sorted from them (not recorded which). This CDR3 reads CASSSEGIGNQPQHF. CDR3 sequence (DNA): TGTGCCAGCAGTTCTGAGGGTATAGGCAATCAGCCCCAGCATTTT.